The sequence of this T cell receptor (beta chain) was determined in a study of human T cells and chemical hapten exposure. Study-wide background: Patients, chiefly female, had alopecia areata, totalis or universalis.

The CDR3 is 14 amino acids. The V and J ends lost 6 bases and 6 bases respectively, with 12 bases between them. Regarding time point: patch test 1, 2 weeks after DPC sensitization. Treatment meaning: therapeutic diphenylcyclopropenone sensitization with weekly scalp DPC. This clonotype counts as medium-sized (0.01 to 0.1%). MiXCR was run by TCRdb on the RACE reads, yielding one entry per CDR3 protein. The repertoire holds some 15,000 distinct CDR3 sequences, with over 15% as singletons. The chain joins TRBV12-3 or TRBV12-4 to TRBJ1-6; D is undetermined. The TCR was taken from a woman aged 25-40 years with alopecia areata. Some clones in this sample may be carry-over from other donors' samples. Sample: whole blood, taken in connection with sensitization to the hapten diphenylcyclopropenone (DPC). As DNA, the CDR3 is TGTGCCAGCAGGTGGTCCGGAACTAATTCACCCCTCCACTTT. It yields the protein CASRWSGTNSPLHF.